The rows below give T cell receptor beta chains drawn from one sample of a study of blood T cell repertoires in COVID-19. This table comes from immunoSEQ multiplex PCR, and its TCRdb copy is limited to in-frame clones, with some not included. Altogether about 76,000 clones are present, roughly 87% being singletons, with the ten largest covering approximately 0.98%. Source material: peripheral blood. All receptors come from a woman in her 50s in a cohort sampled during active COVID-19. The CDR3 runs from the conserved cysteine through the conserved F or W. A D gene is named only where the DNA matches it firmly. Clone size appears in some rows only: once, few, many, or a class for an expanded clone.

d_call clone_size j_call v_call cdr3_nt cdr3_aa
TRBD1 NA TRBJ2-3 TRBV28 TGTGCCAGCAGTTTTCGACAGGGAGGCACAGATACGCAGTATTTT CASSFRQGGTDTQYF
NA NA TRBJ1-4 TRBV7-9 TGTGCCAGCAGCTTATTGGAGTTTGAAAAACTGTTTTTT CASSLLEFEKLFF
TRBD2 NA TRBJ2-1 TRBV27 TGTGCCAGCAGTTCCAAGCGGGGGTCCTACAATGAGCAGTTCTTC CASSSKRGSYNEQFF
NA few TRBJ2-1 TRBV4-1 TGCGCCAGCAGCCAAGCCCCTAGGCCCTGGGATGAGCAGTTCTTC CASSQAPRPWDEQFF
TRBD2 NA TRBJ2-1 TRBV6-5 TGTGCCAGCACTTCAGCGGGAGGGCCGAATGAGCAGTTCTTC CASTSAGGPNEQFF
TRBD1 NA TRBJ2-2 TRBV5-6 TGTGCCAGCAGCTTGTACAGGGGATATCCCGGCGGGGAGCTGTTTTTT CASSLYRGYPGGELFF
NA NA TRBJ1-6 TRBV7-2 TGTGCCAGCAGCTTAAGGCCAGGGGACACTCAAAATTCACCCCTCCACTTT CASSLRPGDTQNSPLHF
TRBD1 NA TRBJ2-7 TRBV3-1/TRBV3-2 TGTGCCAGCAGCCAATGGGGACAGGGGGCGTACGAGCAGTACTTC CASSQWGQGAYEQYF
TRBD2 NA TRBJ2-1 TRBV7-3 TGTGCCAGCAGCTCCCTCGGAGCGGGAGACCGCAATGAGCAGTTCTTC CASSSLGAGDRNEQFF
NA NA TRBJ1-3 TRBV11-2 TGTGCCAGCAGCTTAGCCGGGTGGGCAGGGAACGGAAACACCATATATTTT CASSLAGWAGNGNTIYF
TRBD2 NA TRBJ2-5 TRBV3-1/TRBV3-2 TGTGCCAGCAGCCAAGGGACTAGCGGGCCTCAAGAGACCCAGTACTTC CASSQGTSGPQETQYF
NA once TRBJ1-1 TRBV27 TGTGCCAGCAGTTTAGGGCCCGCCACTGAAGCTTTCTTT CASSLGPATEAFF
TRBD1 NA TRBJ1-1 TRBV7-9 TGTGCCAGCAGCTTAGCCCAGGGACAGGGGACTGAAGCTTTCTTT CASSLAQGQGTEAFF
TRBD1 NA TRBJ2-3 TRBV24-1 TGTGCCACCAGTGATCCTTTCGGGACAGGAGGAACAGATACGCAGTATTTT CATSDPFGTGGTDTQYF
NA NA TRBJ2-2 TRBV4-1 TGCGCCAGCAGCCAAGACCCCTACACCGGGGAGCTGTTTTTT CASSQDPYTGELFF
TRBD2 NA TRBJ2-1 TRBV28 TGTGCCAGCAGTGTTCAGGGGACTAGCGTGTACAATGAGCAGTTCTTC CASSVQGTSVYNEQFF
NA NA TRBJ1-1 TRBV28 TGTGCCAGCGTCATGAACACTGAAGCTTTCTTT CASVMNTEAFF
NA NA TRBJ2-1 TRBV4-1 TGCGCCAGCAGCCAAGGAGGACAGATCAATGAGCAGTTCTTC CASSQGGQINEQFF
NA NA TRBJ2-7 TRBV19 TGTGCCAGTAGTCCGCTGGGCATGGGCTACGAGCAGTACTTC CASSPLGMGYEQYF
TRBD1 NA TRBJ1-1 TRBV3-1/TRBV3-2 TGTGCCAGCAGCGGACAGGGCAACACTGAAGCTTTCTTT CASSGQGNTEAFF
NA NA TRBJ1-4 TRBV3-1/TRBV3-2 TGTGCCAGCAGCCAAGATCTAGAACTAGCCTATGAAAAACTGTTTTTT CASSQDLELAYEKLFF
TRBD1 NA TRBJ1-1 TRBV28 TGTGCCAGCAGTTTGGTCCCGGGACAGGGGGCGACTTTCTTT CASSLVPGQGATFF
NA NA TRBJ1-6 TRBV19 TGTGCCAGTAGTCATCAAGGACAGCTAAGCCATACTGCTCCCCTCCACTTT CASSHQGQLSHTAPLHF
NA NA TRBJ2-1 TRBV7-6 TGTGCCAGCAGCCGGACTTATAGCTCCTACAATGAGCAGTTCTTC CASSRTYSSYNEQFF
TRBD2 NA TRBJ2-1 TRBV19 TGTGCCAGTAGTATGGGGCGGGAGGAATACAATGAGCAGTTCTTC CASSMGREEYNEQFF
TRBD1 NA TRBJ2-3 TRBV28 TGTGCCAGCAGTTTAGAGGGTACAGGGGTCCGGAGTGGTTCAGATACGCAGTATTTT CASSLEGTGVRSGSDTQYF
NA NA TRBJ2-1 TRBV18 TGTGCCAGCTCTTCAGAGGCCTACAATGAGCAGTTCTTC CASSSEAYNEQFF
TRBD1 NA TRBJ1-2 TRBV30 TGTGCCTGGAGTGGACAGGGCCAGAATAGGGAAGGCTACACCTTC CAWSGQGQNREGYTF
TRBD1 NA TRBJ1-2 TRBV6-5 TGTGCCAGCCTCGGGACAGGGGGTGGCTACACCTTC CASLGTGGGYTF
NA NA TRBJ2-7 TRBV9 TGTGCCAGCAGCGTAGGGGCATCCTACGAGCAGTACTTC CASSVGASYEQYF
TRBD2 NA TRBJ2-1 TRBV11-2 TGTGCCAGCAGCCTTGCGGAGGGAGGGAACAATGAGCAGTTCTTC CASSLAEGGNNEQFF
TRBD1 NA TRBJ1-2 TRBV29-1 TGCAGCGTTGCGGGGACAGAGATGAACTATGGCTACACCTTC CSVAGTEMNYGYTF
NA NA TRBJ1-3 TRBV6-5 TGTGCCAGCAGGCGACAGAGCCGCTCTGGAAACACCATATATTTT CASRRQSRSGNTIYF
TRBD1 NA TRBJ1-2 TRBV9 TGTGCCAGCAGCGTAGAGGTACCAGGGGGCCCAAACTATGGCTACACCTTC CASSVEVPGGPNYGYTF
NA NA TRBJ1-2 TRBV7-9 TGTGCCGCCTCTCTGGGCGCATTGTATGGCTACACCTTC CAASLGALYGYTF
NA medium-sized TRBJ1-1 TRBV3-1/TRBV3-2 TGTGCCAGCAGCCAAGATCGCGGTCAGGGGTCCGTTAGCACTGAAGCTTTCTTT CASSQDRGQGSVSTEAFF
TRBD1 NA TRBJ2-6 TRBV7-9 TGTGCCAGCAGCTTTCAACCGGGACAGGGGACTGGGGCCAACGTCCTGACTTTC CASSFQPGQGTGANVLTF
TRBD1 NA TRBJ1-2 TRBV7-7 TGTGCCAGCAGCTTCCTCCCTATCTCCCTGTCCCGGGACAGGGTCAGCTACACCTTC CASSFLPISLSRDRVSYTF
TRBD1 NA TRBJ1-6 TRBV5-4 TGTGCCAGCAGCCGGACAGGGGGCGGAAATTCACCCCTCCACTTT CASSRTGGGNSPLHF
NA NA TRBJ2-1 TRBV6-5 TGTGCCAGCAGGGAGAGACTAGTCGGTGAGCAGTTCTTC CASRERLVGEQFF
NA NA TRBJ1-1 TRBV28 TGTGCCAGCAGTTTCGTCGACACCTACACTGAAGCTTTCTTT CASSFVDTYTEAFF
NA NA TRBJ2-7 TRBV9 TGTGCCAGCAGCGAGGGGGGGAATCCTTCCTACGAGCAGTACTTC CASSEGGNPSYEQYF
NA NA TRBJ1-2 TRBV27 TGTGCCAGCAGTTTATCGGGGCCCTATGGCTACACCTTC CASSLSGPYGYTF
TRBD2 NA TRBJ2-1 TRBV6-5 TGTGCCAGCAGTAATAGCGGGAGCTCCTACAATGAGCAGTTCTTC CASSNSGSSYNEQFF
TRBD1 NA TRBJ1-1 TRBV27 TGTGCCAGCAGTTTAGTGCAGGGGGATGCTGAAGCTTTCTTT CASSLVQGDAEAFF
NA NA TRBJ1-5 TRBV7-2 TGTGCCAGCAGCTTAGCGCTTCAAGGGAGGCAGCCCCAGCATTTT CASSLALQGRQPQHF